Shown below are 12 T cell receptor beta chains from a single sample sequenced in a study of CD8+ T cells in alopecia areata. Treatment noted: oral pan-JAK inhibitor, 5-10 mg twice daily. Extraction of RNA preceded its reverse transcription into cDNA, which served as the sequencing template. TCRdb keeps only in-frame clones here, not all; method: immunoSEQ multiplex PCR. Altogether fewer than 350,000 clones are present, over 45% being singletons, with the ten largest covering under 2%. Sequences were derived from CD4+ T cells sorted from blood, sampled at week 24, from a patient treated with tofacitinib. The receptors were sampled from a human donor with alopecia areata.

This chain uses TRBV6-1 with TRBJ2-7; no definite D call. This CDR3 has 14 amino acids. Germline V gene lookup returns CDR1 MNHNS and CDR2 SASEGT. The germline V and J ends were trimmed by 4 bases and 2 bases, with 12 bases remaining between them. The DNA of the CDR3 is TGTGCCAGCAGTGCCTCCGACGGCCCCTACGAGCAGTACTTC. It specifies CASSASDGPYEQYF.

For this clone: Other DNA sequences in this specimen translate into the identical CDR3. CDR3 residues: CASSLGAGETQYF. CDR3 in DNA: TGCGCCAGCAGCTTGGGAGCAGGAGAGACCCAGTACTTC. This chain joins TRBV5-1 and TRBJ2-5; D remains unclear. CDR3 size: 13 residues. V shed 0 bases and J shed 4 bases, with 7 bases lying between them. From germline, CDR1 is SGHRS and CDR2 YFSETQ.

This chain joins TRBV30 and TRBJ1-2; TRBD1 aligns across 8 bases. V shed 3 bases and J 6 bases; nucleotides not matched to a gene: 0. Germline V gene data show CDR1 as GTSNPN and CDR2 as SVGIG (reference sequence). The CDR3 has 11 amino acids. The CDR3 DNA sequence: TGTGCCTGGAGACAGGGGGATGGCTACACCTTC. Its protein is CAWRQGDGYTF.

The J gene is TRBJ1-5, the V gene TRBV23-1; D may be TRBD1 (6 bases). TRBV23-1 is classed as an ORF, of uncertain function. V dropped 6 bases and J dropped 6 bases, with 12 bases sitting between them. There are 13 residues in the CDR3. The DNA for the CDR3 is TGCGCCAGCAGCTCAAGAGGGGGTCAGCCCCAGCATTTT. Its translation is CASSSRGGQPQHF.

This clone was counted only a few times. The V gene is TRBV29-1, the J gene TRBJ1-6; 9 bases agree with TRBD1. Germline CDR1 SQVTM, CDR2 ANQGSEA. This CDR3 contains 15 residues. Germline trimming cut 6 bases from V and 8 bases from J; bases unmatched to any gene: 11. CDR3 coding DNA: TGCAGCGTCGGACTTGGGACAGGGCGGGATTCACCCCTCCACTTT. Protein product: CSVGLGTGRDSPLHF.

The chain joins TRBV27 to TRBJ2-5; D uncertain. The CDR3 runs 15 residues. V was pared by 5 bases and J by 5 bases, with 18 bases between. Germline V gene lookup returns CDR1 MNHEY and CDR2 SMNVEV (reference sequence). CDR3 sequence reads: CASSHHLGLGETQYF. CDR3 nucleotides: TGTGCCAGCAGTCATCACTTAGGGCTGGGTGAGACCCAGTACTTC.

The chain combines TRBV5-4 with TRBJ2-1, with D maybe TRBD1 (6 bases). V shed 0 bases and J shed 5 bases, with 9 bases lying between them. The CDR3 consists of 14 residues. Per the germline V gene, CDR1 is SGHNT and CDR2 is YYREEE (reference sequence). This CDR3 is CASSLGAGDNEQFF. CDR3 nucleotides: TGTGCCAGCAGCTTGGGGGCAGGGGACAATGAGCAGTTCTTC.

The J gene is TRBJ2-5, the V gene TRBV18; D tentatively fits TRBD1 or TRBD2 (6 bases each). CDR3 length: 14 amino acids. Trimming cost V 5 bases and J 4 bases, with 14 bases left between them. CDR1 is KGHSH and CDR2 is LQKENI in the germline V gene. The CDR3 bases are TGTGCCAGCTCAGATCGGCCGGGGGCAGAGACCCAGTACTTC. The encoded protein is CASSDRPGAETQYF.

The chain carries TRBV9 and TRBJ2-7, with D tentatively TRBD2 (6 bases). There are 14 residues in the CDR3. The germline CDR1 and CDR2 sequences are SGDLS and YYNGEE. The ends were cut back, 2 bases at V and 1 base at J, with 10 bases in the middle. The CDR3 here is CASSVGGESYEQYF. In DNA, the CDR3 is TGTGCCAGCAGCGTTGGCGGGGAATCCTACGAGCAGTACTTC.

This clone was detected only a few times. The rearrangement joins TRBV7-2 to TRBJ2-2, with 11 bases fitting TRBD2. CDR3 length equals 16 residues. V lost 2 bases to trimming and J lost 2 bases; unmatched junction nucleotides: 1. Germline V gives CDR1 SGHTA, CDR2 FQGNSA. CDR3 coding DNA: TGTGCCAGCAGCTTACTAGCGGGGGGAAACACCGGGGAGCTGTTTTTT. Amino acid sequence: CASSLLAGGNTGELFF.

This sequence joins TRBV4-2 and TRBJ1-2, with 8 bases matching TRBD1. This CDR3 contains 16 residues. Unmatched junction bases numbered 16, after V lost 0 bases and J lost 13 bases. Germline V CDR1 and CDR2: LGHNA, YNFKEQ. The CDR3 sequence: CASSQDGVVTGAWGTF. The CDR3 coding sequence is TGTGCCAGCAGCCAAGATGGTGTCGTGACAGGGGCTTGGGGCACCTTC.

This chain connects TRBV7-2 to TRBJ2-3; D is uncertain. The CDR3 loop spans 15 amino acids. Trimming shortened V by 1 base and J by 1 base, and 9 bases separated the two germline ends. Germline lookup yields CDR1 SGHTA and CDR2 FQGNSA. CDR3 sequence (DNA): TGTGCCAGCAGCTTAGTCGTATCGGGCACAGATACGCAGTATTTT. It codes for CASSLVVSGTDTQYF.